This TCR beta chain came from a study of T cell responses to AZD1222 COVID-19 vaccine. Findings and caveats of the study: Donors, mostly white British, included more females; clonal diversity was possibly underestimated.

Repertoires were generated with immunoSEQ multiplex PCR, while TCRdb's copy carries only in-frame clones and drops some. Here the sample spans some 190,000 clones, around nine tenths being singletons. The count of this clone is one. Its antigen is unknown. Trimming removed 1 base from V and 4 bases from J, with 10 bases in between. Germline V gives CDR1 LGHDT, CDR2 YNNKEL (reference sequence). The CDR3 has 15 residues. The chain combines TRBV3-1 (or the pseudogene TRBV3-2) with TRBJ1-4; D perhaps matches TRBD1 (5 bases). This receptor was obtained from an adult who received the AZD1222 COVID-19 vaccine. The starting material was peripheral blood, obtained 28 days after the second AZD1222 dose. CDR3 region: CASSQVRGVNEKLFF. The CDR3 DNA reads as TGTGCCAGCAGCCAAGTGCGGGGGGTTAATGAAAAACTGTTTTTT.